The rows below give T cell receptor beta chains drawn from one sample of a study of blood T cell repertoires in COVID-19. Here immunoSEQ multiplex PCR was the method, and the copy in TCRdb shows in-frame clones only, minus some. The sample contains tens of thousands of clones, approximately 80% of which appear only once. The sample comprised peripheral blood. Every receptor here comes from a human donor in a cohort sampled during active COVID-19. The CDR3 runs from the conserved cysteine through the conserved F or W. A D gene is named only where the DNA matches it firmly. Size is stated for part of the rows, as once, few or many counts, or as a class when the clone is expanded.

clone_size j_call v_call d_call cdr3_aa cdr3_nt
- TRBJ2-1 TRBV6-5 - CASTPRPGADNEQFF TGTGCCAGCACCCCCCGCCCTGGAGCGGACAATGAGCAGTTCTTC
- TRBJ2-1 TRBV2 TRBD2 CASKTLGLAGGRDEQFF TGTGCCAGCAAGACCCTTGGACTAGCGGGGGGCCGGGATGAGCAGTTCTTC
few TRBJ1-3 TRBV2 - CASTSVISGNTIYF TGTGCCAGCACTTCAGTTATCTCTGGAAACACCATATATTTT
few TRBJ1-1 TRBV18 - CASSGSGETEAFF TGTGCCAGCTCAGGATCGGGGGAAACTGAAGCTTTCTTT
- TRBJ1-1 TRBV21-1 - CASSPWTAPEAFF TGTGCCAGCAGCCCGTGGACAGCCCCTGAAGCTTTCTTT
- TRBJ1-5 TRBV2 - CASSGTADQPQHF TGTGCCAGCAGTGGAACAGCCGACCAGCCCCAGCATTTT
- TRBJ1-1 TRBV3-1/TRBV3-2 - CASSQIQANTEAFF TGTGCCAGCAGCCAGATACAGGCGAACACTGAAGCTTTCTTT
- TRBJ1-6 TRBV4-2 TRBD1 CASSQEGRGGSSPLHF TGTGCCAGCAGCCAAGAAGGAAGAGGGGGCAGTTCACCCCTCCACTTT
- TRBJ1-4 TRBV10-3 TRBD1 CAISGTGTTNEKLFF TGTGCCATCAGCGGGACAGGGACAACTAATGAAAAACTGTTTTTT
- TRBJ1-2 TRBV6-2/TRBV6-3 - CASSPGGTAGYTF TGTGCCAGCAGTCCCGGGGGTACTGCTGGCTACACCTTC
few TRBJ2-5 TRBV9 - CASSVRQEETQYF TGTGCCAGCAGCGTGCGACAAGAAGAGACCCAGTACTTC